This T cell receptor (beta chain) was identified in a study of PD-1 blockade in classical Hodgkin lymphoma. Regarding the study as a whole: There was a significant rise in CD4+ TCR diversity by C4D1, with no such rise for CD8+. Differences between repertoires have undefined causes, possibly disease activity or prior therapy.

Exposure to brentuximab vedotin varied, and each patient had relapsed following autologous stem cell transplantation. Under best response, outcomes were complete response, partial response or progressive disease. This clone was picked up a small number of times. The target antigen is unknown. Trimming took off 1 base at V and 6 bases at J, with 8 bases between the two ends. CDR3 size: 13 residues. Germline lookup yields CDR1 MGHDK and CDR2 SYGVNS. Some clones are missing from TCRdb's copy, which holds only in-frame ones; the method was immunoSEQ multiplex PCR. Among tens of thousands of clones listed, roughly four fifths were seen once.

The clonotype originates from a human donor with classical Hodgkin lymphoma. Here the sequenced sample was peripheral blood mononuclear cells (PBMCs), taken at baseline. V usage is TRBV25-1 and J usage is TRBJ2-3; D unclear. CDR3 DNA: TGTGCCAGCAGTGAATTTGGTGACGATACGCAGTATTTT. This translates into CASSEFGDDTQYF.